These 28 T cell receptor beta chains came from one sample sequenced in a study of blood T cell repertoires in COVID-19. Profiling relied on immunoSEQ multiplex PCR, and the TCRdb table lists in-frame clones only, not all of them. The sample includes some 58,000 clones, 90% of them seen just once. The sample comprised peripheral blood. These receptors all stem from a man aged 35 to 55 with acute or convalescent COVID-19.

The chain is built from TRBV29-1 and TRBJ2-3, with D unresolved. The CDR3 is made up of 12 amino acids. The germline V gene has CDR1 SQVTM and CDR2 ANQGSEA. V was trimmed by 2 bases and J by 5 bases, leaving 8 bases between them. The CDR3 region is CSVEIRLDTQYF. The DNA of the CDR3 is TGCAGCGTTGAAATCCGACTAGATACGCAGTATTTT.

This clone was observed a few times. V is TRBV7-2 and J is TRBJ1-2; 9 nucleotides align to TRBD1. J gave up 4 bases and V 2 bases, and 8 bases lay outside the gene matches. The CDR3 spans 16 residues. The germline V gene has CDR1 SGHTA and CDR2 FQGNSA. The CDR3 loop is CASSLLPGQGIYGYTF. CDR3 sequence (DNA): TGTGCCAGCAGCTTATTACCGGGACAGGGTATCTATGGCTACACCTTC.

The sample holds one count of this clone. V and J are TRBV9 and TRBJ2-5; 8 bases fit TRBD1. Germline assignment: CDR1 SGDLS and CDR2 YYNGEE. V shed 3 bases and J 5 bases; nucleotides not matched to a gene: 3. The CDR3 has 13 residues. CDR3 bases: TGTGCCAGCAGCGGACAGGGGTTCGAGACCCAGTACTTC. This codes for CASSGQGFETQYF.

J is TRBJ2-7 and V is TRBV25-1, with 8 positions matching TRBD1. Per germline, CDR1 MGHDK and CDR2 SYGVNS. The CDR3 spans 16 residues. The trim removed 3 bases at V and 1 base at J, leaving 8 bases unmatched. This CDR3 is CASSDLGQGRSYEQYF. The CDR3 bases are TGTGCCAGCAGTGATCTCGGACAGGGCCGTTCCTACGAGCAGTACTTC.

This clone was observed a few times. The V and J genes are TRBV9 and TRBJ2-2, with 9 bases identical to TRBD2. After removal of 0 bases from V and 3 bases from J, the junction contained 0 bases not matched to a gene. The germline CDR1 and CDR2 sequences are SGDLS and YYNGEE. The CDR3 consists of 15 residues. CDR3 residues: CASSVGTSDTGELFF. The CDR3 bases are TGTGCCAGCAGCGTAGGGACTAGCGACACCGGGGAGCTGTTTTTT. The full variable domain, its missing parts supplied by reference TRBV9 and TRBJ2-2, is DSGVTQTPKHLITATGQRVTLRCSPRSGDLSVYWYQQSLDQGLQFLIQYYNGEERAKGNILERFSAQQFPDLHSELNLSSLELGDSALYFCASSVGTSDTGELFFGEGSRLTVL.

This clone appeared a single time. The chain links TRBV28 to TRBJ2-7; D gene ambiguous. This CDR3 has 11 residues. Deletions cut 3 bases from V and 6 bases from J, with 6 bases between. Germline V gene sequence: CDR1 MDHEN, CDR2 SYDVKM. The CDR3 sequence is CASSFRFEQYF. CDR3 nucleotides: TGTGCCAGCAGTTTCAGGTTCGAGCAGTACTTC. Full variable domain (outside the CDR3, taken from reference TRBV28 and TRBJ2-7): DVKVTQSSRYLVKRTGEKVFLECVQDMDHENMFWYRQDPGLGLRLIYFSYDVKMKEKGDIPEGYSVSREKKERFSLILESASTNQTSMYLCASSFRFEQYFGPGTRLTVT.

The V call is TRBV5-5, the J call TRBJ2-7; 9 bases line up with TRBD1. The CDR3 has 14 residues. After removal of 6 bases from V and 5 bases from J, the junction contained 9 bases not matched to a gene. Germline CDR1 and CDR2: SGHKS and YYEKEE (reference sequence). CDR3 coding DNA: TGTGCCAGCAAAGCGCGACAGGGGGACCACGAGCAGTACTTC. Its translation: CASKARQGDHEQYF.

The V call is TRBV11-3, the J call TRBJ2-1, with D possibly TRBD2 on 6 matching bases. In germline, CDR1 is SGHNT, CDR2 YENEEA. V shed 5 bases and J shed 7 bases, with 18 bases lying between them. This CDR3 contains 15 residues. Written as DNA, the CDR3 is TGTGCCAGCAGCCCATCACGGGGGTTGGGGAATGAGCAGTTCTTC. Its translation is CASSPSRGLGNEQFF.

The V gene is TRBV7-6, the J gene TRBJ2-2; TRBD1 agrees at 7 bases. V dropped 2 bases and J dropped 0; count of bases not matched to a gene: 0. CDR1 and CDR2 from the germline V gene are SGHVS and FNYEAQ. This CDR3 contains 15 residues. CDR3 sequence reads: CASSLQGANTGELFF. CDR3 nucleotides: TGTGCCAGCAGCTTACAGGGGGCGAACACCGGGGAGCTGTTTTTT.

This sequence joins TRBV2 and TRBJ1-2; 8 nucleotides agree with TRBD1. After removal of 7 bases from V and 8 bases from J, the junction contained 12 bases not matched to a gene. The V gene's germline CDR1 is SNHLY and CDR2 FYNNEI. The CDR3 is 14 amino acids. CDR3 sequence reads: CASTRDRNFGGYTF. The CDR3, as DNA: TGTGCCAGCACGCGGGACAGGAATTTTGGCGGCTACACCTTC.

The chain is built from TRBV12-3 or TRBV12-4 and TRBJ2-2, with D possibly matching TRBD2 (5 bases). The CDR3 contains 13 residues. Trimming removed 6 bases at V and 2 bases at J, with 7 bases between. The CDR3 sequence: CASRPGNTGELFF. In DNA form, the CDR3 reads TGTGCCAGCAGACCGGGAAACACCGGGGAGCTGTTTTTT.

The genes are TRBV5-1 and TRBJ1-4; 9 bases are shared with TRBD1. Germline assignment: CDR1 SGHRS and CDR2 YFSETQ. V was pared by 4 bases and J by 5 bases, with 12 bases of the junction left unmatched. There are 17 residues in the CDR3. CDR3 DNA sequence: TGCGCCAGCAGCACGACAGGGGGAGGTACGGGGAATGAAAAACTGTTTTTT. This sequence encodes CASSTTGGGTGNEKLFF.

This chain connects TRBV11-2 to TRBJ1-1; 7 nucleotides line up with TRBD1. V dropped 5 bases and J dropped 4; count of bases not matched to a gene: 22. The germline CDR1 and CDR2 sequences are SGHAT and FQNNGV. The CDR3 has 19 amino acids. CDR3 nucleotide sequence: TGTGCCAGCAGCCTACGTCTAATAGGGGGCTCTGGTTTTGGCACTGAAGCTTTCTTT. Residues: CASSLRLIGGSGFGTEAFF.

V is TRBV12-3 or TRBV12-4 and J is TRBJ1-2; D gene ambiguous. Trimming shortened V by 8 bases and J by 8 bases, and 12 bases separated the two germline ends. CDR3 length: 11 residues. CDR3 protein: CASGEGIGYTF. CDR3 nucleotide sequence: TGTGCCAGCGGGGAGGGTATAGGCTACACCTTC.

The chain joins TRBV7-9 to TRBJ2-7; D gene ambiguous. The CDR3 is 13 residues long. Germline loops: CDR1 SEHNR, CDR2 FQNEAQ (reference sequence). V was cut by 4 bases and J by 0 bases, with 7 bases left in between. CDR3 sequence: CASSSPNSYEQYF. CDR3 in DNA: TGTGCCAGCAGCTCCCCTAACTCCTACGAGCAGTACTTC.

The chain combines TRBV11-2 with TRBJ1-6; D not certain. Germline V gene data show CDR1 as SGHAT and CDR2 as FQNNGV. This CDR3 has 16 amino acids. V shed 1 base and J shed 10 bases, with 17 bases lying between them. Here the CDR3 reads CASSLGARLRRSPLHF. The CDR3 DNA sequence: TGTGCCAGCAGCTTAGGGGCCAGGCTGAGACGCTCACCCCTCCACTTT.

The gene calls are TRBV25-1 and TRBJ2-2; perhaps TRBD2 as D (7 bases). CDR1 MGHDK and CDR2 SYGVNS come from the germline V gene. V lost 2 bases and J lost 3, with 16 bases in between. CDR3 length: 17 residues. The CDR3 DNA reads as TGTGCCAGCAGTGAAATAGGGGGGGCTAGCGACACCGGGGAGCTGTTTTTT. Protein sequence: CASSEIGGASDTGELFF.

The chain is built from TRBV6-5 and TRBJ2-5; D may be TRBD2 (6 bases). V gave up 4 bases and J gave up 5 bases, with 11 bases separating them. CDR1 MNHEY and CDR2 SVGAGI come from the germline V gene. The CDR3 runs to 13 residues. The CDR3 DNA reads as TGTGCCAGCAGTTCACTAGCTTCGGAGACCCAGTACTTC. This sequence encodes CASSSLASETQYF.

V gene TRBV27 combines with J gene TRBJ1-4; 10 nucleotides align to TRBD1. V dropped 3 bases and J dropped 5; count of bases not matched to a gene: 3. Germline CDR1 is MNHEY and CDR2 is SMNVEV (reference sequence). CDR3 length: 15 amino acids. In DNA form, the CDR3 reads TGTGCCAGCAGTTTTTTGGGACAGGGGAATGAAAAACTGTTTTTT. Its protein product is CASSFLGQGNEKLFF. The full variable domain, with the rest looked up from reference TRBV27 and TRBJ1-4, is EAQVTQNPRYLITVTGKKLTVTCSQNMNHEYMSWYRQDPGLGLRQIYYSMNVEVTDKGDVPEGYKVSRKEKRNFPLILESPSPNQTSLYFCASSFLGQGNEKLFFGSGTQLSVL.

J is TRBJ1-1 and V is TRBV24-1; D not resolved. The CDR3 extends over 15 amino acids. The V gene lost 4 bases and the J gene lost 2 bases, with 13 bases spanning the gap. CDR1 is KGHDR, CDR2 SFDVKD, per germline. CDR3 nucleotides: TGTGCCACCAGTGACTCGGCTGCGGGAAACACTGAAGCTTTCTTT. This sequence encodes CATSDSAAGNTEAFF.

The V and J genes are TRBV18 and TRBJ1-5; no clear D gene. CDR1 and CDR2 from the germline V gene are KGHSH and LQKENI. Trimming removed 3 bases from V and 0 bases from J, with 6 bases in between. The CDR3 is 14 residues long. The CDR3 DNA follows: TGTGCCAGCTCACCTTTAAATAGCAATCAGCCCCAGCATTTT. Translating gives CASSPLNSNQPQHF.

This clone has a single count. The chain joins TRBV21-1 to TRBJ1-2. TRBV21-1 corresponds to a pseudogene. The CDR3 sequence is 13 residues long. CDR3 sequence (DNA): TGTGCCTCCGGCGGAGGGACGGACTATGGCTACACCTTC. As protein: CASGGGTDYGYTF.

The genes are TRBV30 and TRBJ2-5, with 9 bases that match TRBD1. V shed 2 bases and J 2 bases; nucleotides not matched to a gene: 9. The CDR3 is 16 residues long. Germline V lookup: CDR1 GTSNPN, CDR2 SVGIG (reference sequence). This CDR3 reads CAWSQGQGMGQETQYF. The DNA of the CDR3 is TGTGCCTGGAGTCAAGGACAGGGGATGGGGCAAGAGACCCAGTACTTC.

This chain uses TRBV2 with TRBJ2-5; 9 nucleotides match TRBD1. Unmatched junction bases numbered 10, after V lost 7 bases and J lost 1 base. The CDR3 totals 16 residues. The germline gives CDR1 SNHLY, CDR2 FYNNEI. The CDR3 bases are TGTGCCAGCAAGAACGGACAGGGGTACCTCCAAGAGACCCAGTACTTC. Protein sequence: CASKNGQGYLQETQYF.

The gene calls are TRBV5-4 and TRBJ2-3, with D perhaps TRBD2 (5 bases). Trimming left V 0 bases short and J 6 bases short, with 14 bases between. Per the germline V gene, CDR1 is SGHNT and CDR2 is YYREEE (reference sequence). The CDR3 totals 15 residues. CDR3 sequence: CASSLALDSEDTQYF. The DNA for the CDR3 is TGTGCCAGCAGCTTGGCTTTGGACTCGGAGGATACGCAGTATTTT.

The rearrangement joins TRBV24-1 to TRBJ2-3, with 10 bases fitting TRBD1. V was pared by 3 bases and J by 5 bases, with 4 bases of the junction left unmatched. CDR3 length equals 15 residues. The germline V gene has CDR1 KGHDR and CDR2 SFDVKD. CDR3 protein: CATSDTGTGEDTQYF. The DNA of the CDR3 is TGTGCCACCAGTGATACCGGGACAGGGGAAGATACGCAGTATTTT.

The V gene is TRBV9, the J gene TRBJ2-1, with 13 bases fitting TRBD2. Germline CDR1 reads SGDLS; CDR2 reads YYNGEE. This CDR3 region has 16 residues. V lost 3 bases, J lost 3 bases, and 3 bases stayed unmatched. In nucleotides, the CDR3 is TGTGCCAGCAGCGCTTGGACTAGCGGGAGCTACAATGAGCAGTTCTTC. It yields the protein CASSAWTSGSYNEQFF. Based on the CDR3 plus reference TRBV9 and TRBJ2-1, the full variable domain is DSGVTQTPKHLITATGQRVTLRCSPRSGDLSVYWYQQSLDQGLQFLIQYYNGEERAKGNILERFSAQQFPDLHSELNLSSLELGDSALYFCASSAWTSGSYNEQFFGPGTRLTVL.

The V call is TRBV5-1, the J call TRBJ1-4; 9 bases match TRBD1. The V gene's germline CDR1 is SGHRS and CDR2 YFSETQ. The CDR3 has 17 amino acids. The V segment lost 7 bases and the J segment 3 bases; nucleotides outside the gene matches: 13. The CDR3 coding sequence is TGCGCCAGCCGGCGGGGTACAGGGGGCATATCTAATGAAAAACTGTTTTTT. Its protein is CASRRGTGGISNEKLFF.